The entry below describes one T cell receptor beta chain. Antigen unknown. TCRdb ran MiXCR on the reads and lists one entry per CDR3 protein. The profile covers fewer than 650,000 distinct CDR3 sequences, with approximately 40% appearing a single time and around 50% taken by the ten largest. The data originate from a study of T cell repertoires in cytomegalovirus infection. About the study: HLA-B-restricted CMV epitopes that are well studied were used alongside recently identified HLA-C-restricted ones. Shared public TCR beta signatures pointed to both CMV infection and a matching HLA type. Broader study findings: Adding up the frequency of public TCR beta families identified people who carried CMV plus the relevant HLA. HLA-C-restricted CMV-specific TCR beta clonotypes were dominant in the ex vivo response.

This CDR3 spans 12 amino acids. Germline-derived CDR1 and CDR2 are MNHEY and SVGEGT. V was shortened by 5 bases and J by 11 bases, with 13 bases between the two germline ends. The material sequenced was cultured PBMCs, taken from culture after CMV antigen stimulation. V usage is TRBV6-2 or TRBV6-3 and J usage is TRBJ2-1; D gene uncertain. The clonotype comes from a human donor in good health (CMV status not recorded). Some clones in this sample may be carry-over from other donors' samples. CDR3 sequence: CASSPPVSKQFF. CDR3 DNA: TGTGCCAGCAGTCCCCCCGTATCTAAGCAGTTCTTC.